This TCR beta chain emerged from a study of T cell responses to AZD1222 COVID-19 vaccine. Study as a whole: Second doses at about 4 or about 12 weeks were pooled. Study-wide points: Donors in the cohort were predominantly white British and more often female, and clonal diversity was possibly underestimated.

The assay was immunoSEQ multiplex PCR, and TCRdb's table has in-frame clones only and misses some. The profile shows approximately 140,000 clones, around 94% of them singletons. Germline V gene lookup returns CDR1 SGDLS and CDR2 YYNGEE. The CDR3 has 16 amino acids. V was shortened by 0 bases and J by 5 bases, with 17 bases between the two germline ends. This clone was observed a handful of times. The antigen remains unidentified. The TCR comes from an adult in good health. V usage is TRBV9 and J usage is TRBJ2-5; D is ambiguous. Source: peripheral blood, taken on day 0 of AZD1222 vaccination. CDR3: CASSVGGQAYGETQYF. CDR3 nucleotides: TGTGCCAGCAGCGTAGGTGGGCAGGCTTATGGGGAGACCCAGTACTTC.